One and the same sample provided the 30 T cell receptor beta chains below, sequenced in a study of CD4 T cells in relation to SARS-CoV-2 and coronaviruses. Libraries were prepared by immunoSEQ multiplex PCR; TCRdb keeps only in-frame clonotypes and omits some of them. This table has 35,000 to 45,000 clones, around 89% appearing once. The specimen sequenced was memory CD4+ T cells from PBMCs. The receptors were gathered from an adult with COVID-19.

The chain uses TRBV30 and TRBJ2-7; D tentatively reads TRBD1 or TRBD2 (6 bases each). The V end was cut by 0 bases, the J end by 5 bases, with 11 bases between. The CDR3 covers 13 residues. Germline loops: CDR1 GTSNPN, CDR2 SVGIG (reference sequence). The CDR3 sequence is CAWSVGGFNEQYF. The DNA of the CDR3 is TGTGCCTGGAGTGTAGGGGGGTTTAACGAGCAGTACTTC. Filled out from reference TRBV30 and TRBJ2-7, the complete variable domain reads SQTIHQWPATLVQPVGSPLSLECTVEGTSNPNLYWYRQAAGRGLQLLFYSVGIGQISSEVPQNLSASRPQDRQFILSSKKLLLSDSGFYLCAWSVGGFNEQYFGPGTRLTVT.

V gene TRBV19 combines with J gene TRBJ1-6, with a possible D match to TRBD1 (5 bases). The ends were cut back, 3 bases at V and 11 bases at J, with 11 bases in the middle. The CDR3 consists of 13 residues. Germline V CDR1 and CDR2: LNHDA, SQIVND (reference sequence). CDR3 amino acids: CASSMSGMPPLHF. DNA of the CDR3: TGTGCCAGTAGTATGTCAGGGATGCCACCCCTCCACTTT.

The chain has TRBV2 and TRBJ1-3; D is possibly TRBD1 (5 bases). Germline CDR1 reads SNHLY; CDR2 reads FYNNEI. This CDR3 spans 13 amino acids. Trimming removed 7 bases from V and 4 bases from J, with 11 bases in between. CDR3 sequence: CASTQKGGNTIYF. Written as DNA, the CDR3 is TGTGCCAGCACTCAAAAGGGGGGAAACACCATATATTTT.

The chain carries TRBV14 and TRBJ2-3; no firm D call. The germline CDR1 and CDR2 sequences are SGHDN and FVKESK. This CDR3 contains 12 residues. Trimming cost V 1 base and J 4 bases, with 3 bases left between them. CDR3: CASSQVPDTQYF. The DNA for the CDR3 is TGTGCCAGCAGCCAAGTGCCAGATACGCAGTATTTT.

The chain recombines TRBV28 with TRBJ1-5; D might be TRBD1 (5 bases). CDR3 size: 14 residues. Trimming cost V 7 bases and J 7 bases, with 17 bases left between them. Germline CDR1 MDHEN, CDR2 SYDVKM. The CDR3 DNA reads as TGTGCCAGCACGACGGGGGGAACCGGCCAGCCCCAGCATTTT. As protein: CASTTGGTGQPQHF.

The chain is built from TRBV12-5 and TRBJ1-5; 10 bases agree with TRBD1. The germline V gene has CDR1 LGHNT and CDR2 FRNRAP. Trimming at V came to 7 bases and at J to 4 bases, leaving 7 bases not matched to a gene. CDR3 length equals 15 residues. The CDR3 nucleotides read TGTGCTAGTGTCGATCGGGACAGGGGAAATCAGCCCCAGCATTTT. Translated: CASVDRDRGNQPQHF.

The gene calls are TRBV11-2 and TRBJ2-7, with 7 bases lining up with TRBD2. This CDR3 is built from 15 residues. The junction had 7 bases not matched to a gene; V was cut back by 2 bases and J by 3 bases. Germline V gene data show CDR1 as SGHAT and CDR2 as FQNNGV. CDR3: CASSLLGRGNYEQYF. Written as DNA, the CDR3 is TGTGCCAGCAGCTTATTAGGGCGGGGGAACTACGAGCAGTACTTC. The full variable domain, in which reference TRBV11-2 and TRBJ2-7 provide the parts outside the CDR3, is EAGVAQSPRYKIIEKRQSVAFWCNPISGHATLYWYQQILGQGPKLLIQFQNNGVVDDSQLPKDRFSAERLKGVDSTLKIQPAKLEDSAVYLCASSLLGRGNYEQYFGPGTRLTVT.

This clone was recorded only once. This CDR3 reads CASSYDRHNEQFF. The CDR3 nucleotides are TGTGCCAGCAGCTACGACCGTCACAATGAGCAGTTCTTC. The chain couples TRBV27 to TRBJ2-1; D unclear. Germline V gene data show CDR1 as MNHEY and CDR2 as SMNVEV (reference sequence). V lost 6 bases and J lost 5, with 11 bases in between. The CDR3 runs to 13 residues.

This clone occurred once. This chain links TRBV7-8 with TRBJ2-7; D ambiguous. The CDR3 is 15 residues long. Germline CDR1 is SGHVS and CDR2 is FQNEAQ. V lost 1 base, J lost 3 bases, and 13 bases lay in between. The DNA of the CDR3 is TGTGCCAGCAGCTTAGAAGCCTCCTTTGGCTACGAGCAGTACTTC. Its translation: CASSLEASFGYEQYF.

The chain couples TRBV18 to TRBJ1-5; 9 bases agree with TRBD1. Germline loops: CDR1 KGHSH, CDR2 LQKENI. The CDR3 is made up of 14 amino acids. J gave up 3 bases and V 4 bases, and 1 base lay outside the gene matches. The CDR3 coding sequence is TGTGCCAGCTCACAACAGGGGGCCAATCAGCCCCAGCATTTT. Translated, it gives CASSQQGANQPQHF. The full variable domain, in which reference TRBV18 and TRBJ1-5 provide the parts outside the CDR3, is NAGVMQNPRHLVRRRGQEARLRCSPMKGHSHVYWYRQLPEEGLKFMVYLQKENIIDESGMPKERFSAEFPKEGPSILRIQQVVRGDSAAYFCASSQQGANQPQHFGDGTRLSIL.

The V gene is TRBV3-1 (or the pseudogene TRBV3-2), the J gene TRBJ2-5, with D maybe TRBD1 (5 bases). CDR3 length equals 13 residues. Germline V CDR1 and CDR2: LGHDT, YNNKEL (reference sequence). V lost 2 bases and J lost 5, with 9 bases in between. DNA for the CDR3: TGTGCCAGCAGCCAATCAGGGATTGAGACCCAGTACTTC. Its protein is CASSQSGIETQYF.

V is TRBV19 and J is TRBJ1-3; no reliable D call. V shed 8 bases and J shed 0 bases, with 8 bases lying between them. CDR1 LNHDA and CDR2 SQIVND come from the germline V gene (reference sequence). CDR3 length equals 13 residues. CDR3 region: CASLKFSGNTIYF. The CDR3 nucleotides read TGTGCCAGTTTAAAGTTCTCTGGAAACACCATATATTTT.

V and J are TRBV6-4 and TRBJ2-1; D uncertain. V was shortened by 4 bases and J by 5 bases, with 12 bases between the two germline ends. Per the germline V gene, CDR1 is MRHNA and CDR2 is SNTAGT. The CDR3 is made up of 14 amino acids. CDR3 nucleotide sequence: TGTGCCAGCAGTGCGGAGCTAGGTGACAATGAGCAGTTCTTC. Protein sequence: CASSAELGDNEQFF.

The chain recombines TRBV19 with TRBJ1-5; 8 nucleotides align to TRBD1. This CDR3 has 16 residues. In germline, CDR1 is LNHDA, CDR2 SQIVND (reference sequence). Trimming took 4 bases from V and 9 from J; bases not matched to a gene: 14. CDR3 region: CASSTPGQVGSGPQHF. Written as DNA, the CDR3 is TGTGCCAGTAGTACGCCGGGACAGGTGGGTTCAGGGCCCCAGCATTTT.

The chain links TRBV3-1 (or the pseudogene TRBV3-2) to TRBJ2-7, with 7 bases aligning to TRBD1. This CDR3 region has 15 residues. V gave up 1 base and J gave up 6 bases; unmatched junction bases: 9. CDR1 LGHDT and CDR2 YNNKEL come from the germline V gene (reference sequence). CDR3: CASSQGPRGQFEQYF. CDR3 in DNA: TGTGCCAGCAGCCAAGGGCCAAGGGGGCAATTCGAGCAGTACTTC.

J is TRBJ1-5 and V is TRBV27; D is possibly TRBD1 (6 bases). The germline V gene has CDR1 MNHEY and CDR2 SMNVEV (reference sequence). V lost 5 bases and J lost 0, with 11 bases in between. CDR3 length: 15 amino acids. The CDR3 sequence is CASSLEGVSNQPQHF. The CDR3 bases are TGTGCCAGCAGTCTAGAGGGGGTTAGCAATCAGCCCCAGCATTTT.

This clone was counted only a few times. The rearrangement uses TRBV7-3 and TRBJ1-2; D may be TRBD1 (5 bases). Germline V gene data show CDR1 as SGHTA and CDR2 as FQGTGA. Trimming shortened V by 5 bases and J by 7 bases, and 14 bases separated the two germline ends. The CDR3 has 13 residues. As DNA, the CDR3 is TGTGCCAGCAGCCCACAGTTTGGGGGTGGCTACACCTTC. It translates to CASSPQFGGGYTF.

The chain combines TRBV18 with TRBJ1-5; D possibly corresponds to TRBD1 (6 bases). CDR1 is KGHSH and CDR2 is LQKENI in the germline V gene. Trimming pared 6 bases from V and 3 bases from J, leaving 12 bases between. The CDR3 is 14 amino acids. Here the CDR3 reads CASSRTEPNQPQHF. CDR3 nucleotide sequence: TGTGCCAGCTCCCGGACAGAGCCCAATCAGCCCCAGCATTTT.

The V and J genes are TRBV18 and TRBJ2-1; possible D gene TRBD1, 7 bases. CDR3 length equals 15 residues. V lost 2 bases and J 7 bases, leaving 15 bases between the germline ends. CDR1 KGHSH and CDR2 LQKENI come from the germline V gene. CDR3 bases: TGTGCCAGCTCACCAGGAGGGGGCATCAGGAATGAGCAGTTCTTC. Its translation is CASSPGGGIRNEQFF.

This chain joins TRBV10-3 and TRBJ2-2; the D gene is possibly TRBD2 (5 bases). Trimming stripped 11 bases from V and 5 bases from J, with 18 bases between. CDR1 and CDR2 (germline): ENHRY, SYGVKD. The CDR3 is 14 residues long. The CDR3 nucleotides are TGTGCCGCGGCTATTGAAGCGGCAACCGGGGAGCTGTTTTTT. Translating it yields CAAAIEAATGELFF.

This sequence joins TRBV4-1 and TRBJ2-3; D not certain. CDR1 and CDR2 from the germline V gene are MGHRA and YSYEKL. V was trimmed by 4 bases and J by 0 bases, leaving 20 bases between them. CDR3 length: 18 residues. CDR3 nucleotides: TGCGCCAGCAGCCGTACCGTCGTGGGCGGACCGAGCACAGATACGCAGTATTTT. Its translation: CASSRTVVGGPSTDTQYF.

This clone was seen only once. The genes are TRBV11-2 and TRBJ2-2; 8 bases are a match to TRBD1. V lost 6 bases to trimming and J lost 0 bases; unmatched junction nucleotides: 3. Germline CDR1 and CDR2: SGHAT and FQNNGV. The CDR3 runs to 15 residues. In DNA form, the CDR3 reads TGTGCCAGCAGTTTACAGGGGGCGAACACCGGGGAGCTGTTTTTT. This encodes CASSLQGANTGELFF.

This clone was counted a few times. The CDR3 DNA follows: TGTGCCAGCAGTAGCGGGGGGATGGGGACCCAGTACTTC. Translated: CASSSGGMGTQYF. This chain joins TRBV3-1 (or the pseudogene TRBV3-2) and TRBJ2-5, with 10 bases identical to TRBD2. The J segment lost 7 bases and the V segment lost 6 bases, leaving 5 bases of the junction unmatched. This CDR3 comprises 13 residues. Germline values: CDR1 LGHDT, CDR2 YNNKEL (reference sequence).

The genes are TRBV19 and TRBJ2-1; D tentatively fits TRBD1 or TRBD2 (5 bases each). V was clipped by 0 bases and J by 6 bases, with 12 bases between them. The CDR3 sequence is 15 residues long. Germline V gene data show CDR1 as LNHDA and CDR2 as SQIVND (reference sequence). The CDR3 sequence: CASSIEGTHRNEQFF. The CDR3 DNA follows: TGTGCCAGTAGTATAGAGGGGACCCATCGCAATGAGCAGTTCTTC.

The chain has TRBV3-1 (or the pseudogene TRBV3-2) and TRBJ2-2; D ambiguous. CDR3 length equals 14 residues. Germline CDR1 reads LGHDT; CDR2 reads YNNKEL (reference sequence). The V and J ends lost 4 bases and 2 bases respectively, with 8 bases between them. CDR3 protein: CASSPGPNTGELFF. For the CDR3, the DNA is TGTGCCAGCAGCCCGGGTCCTAACACCGGGGAGCTGTTTTTT.

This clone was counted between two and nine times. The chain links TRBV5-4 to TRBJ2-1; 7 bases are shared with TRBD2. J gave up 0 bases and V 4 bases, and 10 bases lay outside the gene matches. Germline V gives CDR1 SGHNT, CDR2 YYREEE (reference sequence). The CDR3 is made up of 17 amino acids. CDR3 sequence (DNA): TGTGCCAGCAGCGGGAGTCTAGCGGCGAGCTCCTACAATGAGCAGTTCTTC. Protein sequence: CASSGSLAASSYNEQFF.

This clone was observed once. DNA for the CDR3: TGTGCCAGCAGTCGCCAAGGGCTATACGAAGAGACCCAGTACTTC. This sequence encodes CASSRQGLYEETQYF. The chain combines TRBV25-1 with TRBJ2-5, with D uncertain. The germline V and J ends were trimmed by 5 bases and 3 bases, with 16 bases remaining between them. The CDR3 consists of 15 residues. Germline V lookup: CDR1 MGHDK, CDR2 SYGVNS.

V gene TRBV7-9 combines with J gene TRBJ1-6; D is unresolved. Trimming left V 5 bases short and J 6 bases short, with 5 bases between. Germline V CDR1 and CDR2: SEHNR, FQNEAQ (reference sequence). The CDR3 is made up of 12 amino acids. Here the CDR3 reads CASSPLNSPLHF. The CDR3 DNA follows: TGTGCCAGCAGCCCACTTAATTCACCCCTCCACTTT.

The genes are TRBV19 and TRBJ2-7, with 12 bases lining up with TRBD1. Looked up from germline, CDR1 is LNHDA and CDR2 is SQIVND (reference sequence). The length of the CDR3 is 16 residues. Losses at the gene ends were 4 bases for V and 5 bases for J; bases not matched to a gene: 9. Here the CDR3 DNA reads TGTGCCAGTAGTAAACCAACCGGGACAGGGGGCCACGAGCAGTACTTC. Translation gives CASSKPTGTGGHEQYF.

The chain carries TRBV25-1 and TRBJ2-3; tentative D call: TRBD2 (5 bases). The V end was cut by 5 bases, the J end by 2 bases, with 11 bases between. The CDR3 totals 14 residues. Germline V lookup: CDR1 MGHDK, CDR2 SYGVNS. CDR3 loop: CASSKAGDTDTQYF. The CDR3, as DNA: TGTGCCAGCAGTAAGGCGGGCGACACAGATACGCAGTATTTT. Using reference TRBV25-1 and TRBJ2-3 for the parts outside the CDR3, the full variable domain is EADIYQTPRYLVIGTGKKITLECSQTMGHDKMYWYQQDPGMELHLIHYSYGVNSTEKGDLSSESTVSRIRTEHFPLTLESARPSHTSQYLCASSKAGDTDTQYFGPGTRLTVL.